These 15 T cell receptor beta chains came from one sample sequenced in a study of spatial heterogeneity in lung cancer. TCRdb analysed the 5' RACE reads with MiXCR anew, one entry per CDR3 protein. The sample yields about 36,000 distinct CDR3 sequences, 5.2% seen once. Time point specified: sample taken at primary tumor resection. Unsorted whole RNA of tumor, nontumor lung or frozen PBMC was sequenced. The sequencing used PBMCs, collected at surgery. The receptors come from a female donor with early-stage non-small cell lung cancer.

The sample holds many counts of this clonotype. V is TRBV12-3 or TRBV12-4 and J is TRBJ1-1; D perhaps matches TRBD1 (5 bases). This CDR3 region has 14 residues. The V and J ends lost 6 bases and 1 base respectively, with 12 bases between them. CDR3 sequence: CASSPVGGNTEAFF. CDR3 in DNA: TGTGCCAGCAGCCCAGTGGGGGGGAACACTGAAGCTTTCTTT.

This chain joins TRBV2 and TRBJ1-5, with 7 positions matching TRBD1. Germline CDR1 reads SNHLY; CDR2 reads FYNNEI. The CDR3 is made up of 14 amino acids. V lost 1 base and J lost 7; bases outside the gene matches: 4. CDR3 sequence: CASSEEIGGQPQHF. The CDR3 region has the DNA TGTGCCAGCAGTGAAGAGATAGGGGGCCAGCCCCAGCATTTT.

This clonotype was detected ten times or more. This sequence joins TRBV2 and TRBJ1-5; 11 bases fit TRBD1. Per the germline V gene, CDR1 is SNHLY and CDR2 is FYNNEI. This CDR3 is built from 18 residues. With 0 bases clipped from V and 0 bases from J, the junction kept 4 bases outside the gene matches. The CDR3 reads CASSEATGQGGSNQPQHF. The CDR3 DNA sequence: TGTGCCAGCAGTGAAGCTACGGGACAGGGGGGTAGCAATCAGCCCCAGCATTTT.

This clonotype was seen at least ten times. This sequence joins TRBV18 and TRBJ2-1; D not resolved. This CDR3 has 13 amino acids. Trimming removed 0 bases at V and 4 bases at J, with 4 bases between. CDR1 is KGHSH and CDR2 is LQKENI in the germline V gene. The CDR3: CASSPPLYNEQFF. The CDR3, as DNA: TGTGCCAGCTCACCACCCCTATACAATGAGCAGTTCTTC.

This clonotype occurred many times. This sequence joins TRBV20-1 and TRBJ2-3; a possible D gene is TRBD2 (6 bases). The V and J ends lost 1 base and 0 bases respectively, with 17 bases between them. Germline assignment: CDR1 DFQATT and CDR2 SNEGSKA (reference sequence). CDR3 length: 17 amino acids. This chain's CDR3 is CSARALGLGTSTDTQYF. The CDR3 DNA is TGCAGTGCTAGAGCCCTAGGGTTAGGGACTAGCACAGATACGCAGTATTTT.

The genes are TRBV25-1 and TRBJ1-4, with D unresolved. Germline V gives CDR1 MGHDK, CDR2 SYGVNS. Trimming stripped 6 bases from V and 5 bases from J, with 10 bases between. This CDR3 region has 13 residues. CDR3 sequence reads: CASRRASNEKLFF. Here the CDR3 DNA reads TGTGCCAGCAGGAGGGCGAGCAATGAAAAACTGTTTTTT.

In its sample, this clonotype was seen many times. The chain recombines TRBV12-3 or TRBV12-4 with TRBJ1-6, with D perhaps TRBD1 (6 bases). V was cut by 5 bases and J by 12 bases, with 11 bases left in between. This CDR3 is 12 amino acids long. The CDR3: CASSGQKRPLHF. DNA of the CDR3: TGTGCCAGCAGTGGACAGAAAAGACCCCTCCACTTT.

This clonotype was seen repeatedly, ten times or more. This chain links TRBV7-3 with TRBJ2-1, with D possibly being TRBD1 (5 bases). Germline V CDR1 and CDR2: SGHTA, FQGTGA. This CDR3 has 13 amino acids. V was clipped by 5 bases and J by 4 bases, with 9 bases between them. In DNA, the CDR3 is TGTGCCAGCAGCCAGGGATCGTACAATGAGCAGTTCTTC. Amino acids: CASSQGSYNEQFF.

This clonotype was counted a few times. The V call is TRBV7-8, the J call TRBJ2-2, with D perhaps TRBD1 (5 bases). This CDR3 region has 15 residues. V lost 1 base, J lost 5 bases, and 11 bases lay in between. Germline lookup yields CDR1 SGHVS and CDR2 FQNEAQ. The CDR3 here is CASSLGAYRTGELFF. The CDR3 DNA follows: TGTGCCAGCAGCTTAGGGGCGTACAGGACCGGGGAGCTGTTTTTT.

This clonotype was detected ten times or more. This CDR3 is CASSAGTGGAGSYGYTF. CDR3 coding DNA: TGTGCCAGCAGCGCCGGGACAGGGGGCGCAGGTTCCTATGGCTACACCTTC. The V call is TRBV13, the J call TRBJ1-2; 12 positions agree with TRBD1. From germline, CDR1 is PRHDT and CDR2 FYEKMQ (reference sequence). V was clipped by 5 bases and J by 4 bases; unmatched bases: 11. There are 17 residues in the CDR3.

This clonotype occurred many times. The chain couples TRBV5-1 to TRBJ2-1, with 9 nucleotides matching TRBD2. The CDR3 totals 16 residues. Per the germline V gene, CDR1 is SGHRS and CDR2 is YFSETQ. J was trimmed by 2 bases and V by 4 bases; bases with no gene match: 7. CDR3 protein: CASSPLSSGTYNEQFF. The CDR3 DNA sequence: TGCGCCAGCAGCCCCCTATCTAGCGGGACCTACAATGAGCAGTTCTTC.

This clonotype was detected ten times or more. V and J are TRBV2 and TRBJ2-5; D gene uncertain. The CDR3 extends over 14 amino acids. Germline CDR1 and CDR2: SNHLY and FYNNEI. V was cut by 2 bases and J by 5 bases, with 12 bases left in between. The CDR3 is CASSEITGSETQYF. The CDR3 nucleotides are TGTGCCAGCAGTGAAATTACTGGGTCGGAGACCCAGTACTTC.

The sample holds many counts of this clonotype. This chain connects TRBV3-1 to TRBJ2-7; D possibly corresponds to TRBD1 (6 bases). CDR3 length: 14 residues. V was shortened by 0 bases and J by 4 bases, with 10 bases between the two germline ends. CDR1 is LGHDT, CDR2 YNNKEL, per germline (reference sequence). CDR3 in DNA: TGTGCCAGCAGCCAAGAAGGGGGAGTGTACGAGCAGTACTTC. This sequence encodes CASSQEGGVYEQYF.

The table lists this clonotype with many counts. The chain combines TRBV7-9 with TRBJ2-5; D tentatively reads TRBD1 or TRBD2 (5 bases each). Germline values: CDR1 SEHNR, CDR2 FQNEAQ (reference sequence). The V and J ends lost 3 bases and 2 bases respectively, with 16 bases between them. The CDR3 is 16 residues long. In DNA, the CDR3 is TGTGCCAGCAGCTTTCCCGGGATGGGGGTACAAGAGACCCAGTACTTC. It specifies CASSFPGMGVQETQYF.

This clonotype was seen at least ten times. The rearrangement uses TRBV4-1 and TRBJ1-5; no definite D call. The CDR3 runs to 16 residues. The ends were cut back, 4 bases at V and 0 bases at J, with 13 bases in the middle. CDR1 is MGHRA and CDR2 is YSYEKL in the germline V gene. Written as DNA, the CDR3 is TGCGCCAGCAGCCCGTCGTCGGGAACTAGCAATCAGCCCCAGCATTTT. Translating gives CASSPSSGTSNQPQHF.